The present entry profiles one T cell receptor (beta chain) with its context. This sample was included in a study of blood T cell repertoires in COVID-19. Overall study: PBMCs, B-cell-depleted T cells, or T cells provided the cDNA or gDNA that made up the material.

The CDR3 runs 16 residues. Looked up from germline, CDR1 is SGHRS and CDR2 is YFSETQ. J lost 8 bases, V lost 4 bases, and 11 bases had no gene match. Generated by immunoSEQ multiplex PCR, the TCRdb table keeps only in-frame clones and is missing some. The sample carries 350,000 to 450,000 clones, approximately 81% recorded once. The clonotype was recovered from a woman aged 18-30 years with acute or convalescent COVID-19. V gene TRBV5-1 combines with J gene TRBJ1-6; TRBD1 matches 8 bases. Sequenced input: peripheral blood. In nucleotides, the CDR3 is TGCGCCAGCAGCCCCGGACAGGGAAGCCCATATTCACCCCTCCACTTT. Protein: CASSPGQGSPYSPLHF.